Below, one T cell receptor (beta chain) is given with its context. This clonotype was counted a few times. Its target antigen remains unknown. Base-call qualities are not available, and no considerably larger clone is one nucleotide away. The sample originates from a study of early T cells in non-severe SARS-CoV-2 infection (dated by TCRdb to 2020 to 2022). Looking at the study overall: Because TCR sequencing was done on bulk RNA from unsorted whole blood, the alpha and beta chains could not be paired. Overall results and qualifications from the work: VDJdb matching was skewed toward anti-spike CD8 responses and likely underestimated virus-specific expansions by missing private and CD4 specificities.

V gives up 6 bases and J gives up 14 bases, and the segment between their germline ends measures 17 bases. CDR1 and CDR2 were assigned from the germline V gene as MNHNS and SASEGT. The CDR3 sequence holds 12 residues, the cysteine and phenylalanine included. CDR3 DNA is the only sequence kept; it has 36 bases, read in frame from the first base. Set within a cohort of healthcare workers in London, UK, this nested case-control study involved weekly PCR testing of nasopharyngeal swabs along with blood sampling. Healthcare workers were recruited during the week of the UK lockdown, between 23 and 31 March 2020, and followed weekly for up to 16 weeks. The protocol used for the library was 5' RACE. Instrument on record: NextSeq 500. In the TCR library protocol, unique molecular identifiers were attached to individual cDNA molecules to correct for PCR bias and sequencing error. Sequencing covered both TCR alpha and beta chains, and within each sample the abundances of alpha and beta sequences were tightly co-correlated. The paper's data handling went like this. V gene, J gene and CDR3 annotation of TCR sequences was performed with Decombinator V4. TCRs were defined as expanded if a significant change between any two time points was detected under a Poisson model with p below 0.0001. TCR abundances were normalised to the total number of TCRs sequenced in each sample and reported as counts per million. MAIT TCRs were defined by TRAV1-2 paired with TRAJ12, TRAJ20 or TRAJ33, and iNKT TCRs by TRAV10 paired with TRAJ18. VDJdb, accessed 1 November 2021, was searched for CMV, EBV and SARS-CoV-2 annotated TCRs, with TCRs annotated for multiple antigens excluded. The public reads were reprocessed in TCRdb via fastp at Q25 and MiXCR, keeping in-frame beta chains. Each CDR3 protein appears once, grouped with its most common genes and DNA. The V and J calls follow TCRdb's processing rather than the paper's. The sample table records 45,000 to 55,000 distinct CDR3 sequences; about 6.2% of these occur just once. The ten largest clones represent 3.9% of the sample.

The source of this sequence is an adult who was a healthcare worker with PCR-confirmed SARS-CoV-2 infection or an uninfected control (not recorded which). The material sequenced was whole blood. The rearranged chain carries TRBV6-1 and TRBJ2-1, and possibly TRBD2, on 5 matching bases. The CDR3 region: CASRGAVDREFF. The sequence in DNA is TGTGCCAGCAGGGGAGCTGTCGACCGGGAGTTCTTC.